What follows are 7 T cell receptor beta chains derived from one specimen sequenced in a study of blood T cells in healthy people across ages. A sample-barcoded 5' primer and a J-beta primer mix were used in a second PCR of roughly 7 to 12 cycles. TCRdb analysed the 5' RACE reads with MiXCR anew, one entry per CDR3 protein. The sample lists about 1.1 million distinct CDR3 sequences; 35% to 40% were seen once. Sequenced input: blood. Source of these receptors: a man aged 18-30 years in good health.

In DNA form, the CDR3 reads TGCAGTGCTAGAGTTGGAAGCGGGGGGCCTGGGTCCTACAATGAGCAGTTCTTC. Its translation is CSARVGSGGPGSYNEQFF. V gene TRBV20-1 combines with J gene TRBJ2-1; 9 bases fit TRBD2. Germline V CDR1 and CDR2: DFQATT, SNEGSKA (reference sequence). The J segment lost 1 base and the V segment lost 1 base, leaving 11 bases of the junction unmatched. CDR3 length: 18 amino acids.

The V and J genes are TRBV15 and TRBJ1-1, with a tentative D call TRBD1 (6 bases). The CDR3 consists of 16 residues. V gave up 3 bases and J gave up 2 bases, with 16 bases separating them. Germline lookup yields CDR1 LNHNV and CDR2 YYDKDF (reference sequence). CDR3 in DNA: TGTGCCACCAGCAGTTCCGGGACACATCGTAACACTGAAGCTTTCTTT. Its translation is CATSSSGTHRNTEAFF.

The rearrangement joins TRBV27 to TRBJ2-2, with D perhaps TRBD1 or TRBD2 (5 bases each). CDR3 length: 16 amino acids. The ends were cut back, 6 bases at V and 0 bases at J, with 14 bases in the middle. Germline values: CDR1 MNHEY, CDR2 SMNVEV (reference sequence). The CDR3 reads CASRRDPRANTGELFF. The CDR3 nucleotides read TGTGCCAGCAGGAGGGACCCACGGGCGAACACCGGGGAGCTGTTTTTT.

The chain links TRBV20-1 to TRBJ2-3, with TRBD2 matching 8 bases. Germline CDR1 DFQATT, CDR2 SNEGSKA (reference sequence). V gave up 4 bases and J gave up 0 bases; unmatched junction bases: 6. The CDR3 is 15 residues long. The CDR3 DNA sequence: TGCAGTGCTACGCCGGGGGGGGGGAGCACAGATACGCAGTATTTT. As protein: CSATPGGGSTDTQYF.

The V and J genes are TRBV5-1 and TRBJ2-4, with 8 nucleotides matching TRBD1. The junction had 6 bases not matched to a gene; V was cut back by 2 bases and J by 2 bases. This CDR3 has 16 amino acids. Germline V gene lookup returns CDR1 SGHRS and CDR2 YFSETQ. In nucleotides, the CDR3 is TGCGCCAGCAGCTTTGGACAGGGCGGGACCAAAAACATTCAGTACTTC. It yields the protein CASSFGQGGTKNIQYF.

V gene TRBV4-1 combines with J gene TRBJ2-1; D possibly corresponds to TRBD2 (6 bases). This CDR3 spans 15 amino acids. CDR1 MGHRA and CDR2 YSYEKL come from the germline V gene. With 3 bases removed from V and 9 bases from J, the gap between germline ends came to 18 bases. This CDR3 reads CASSHGGLGGGEQFF. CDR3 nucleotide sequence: TGCGCCAGCAGCCACGGAGGGCTAGGCGGCGGTGAGCAGTTCTTC.

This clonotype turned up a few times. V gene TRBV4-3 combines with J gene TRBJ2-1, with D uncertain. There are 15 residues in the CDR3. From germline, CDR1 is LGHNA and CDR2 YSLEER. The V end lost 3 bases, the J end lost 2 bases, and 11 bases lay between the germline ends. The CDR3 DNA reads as TGCGCCAGCAGCCACTCCGGGCAGACCTACAATGAGCAGTTCTTC. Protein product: CASSHSGQTYNEQFF.